A selection of T cell receptor beta chains follows, all from one sample in a study of blood T cell repertoires in COVID-19. The repertoire was sequenced with immunoSEQ multiplex PCR; TCRdb's copy has only in-frame clones and lacks some. The sample lists approximately 57,000 clones, approximately 82% occurring once. The specimen sequenced was peripheral blood. These receptor sequences come from a woman older than 75 with acute or convalescent COVID-19. CDR3s include the opening cysteine and the closing phenylalanine or tryptophan. D genes are given only for firm matches. Size is omitted from some rows. Given values are once, few, many or a class for expanded clones.

>TRBJ1-5|TRBD1|TRBV19|.
TGTGCCAGTAGTCTAAGGACAGGGGGTGGGAAGCCCCAGCATTTT
CASSLRTGGGKPQHF
>TRBJ1-5|TRBD1|TRBV19|.
TGTGCCAGCGGGACAGCTAGCAATCAGCCCCAGCATTTT
CASGTASNQPQHF
>TRBJ2-7|TRBD2|TRBV10-2|.
TGCGCCAGCCGGGTAGGGCTAGCGGGAGGGTACGAGCAGTACTTC
CASRVGLAGGYEQYF
>TRBJ2-7|.|TRBV7-8|.
TGTGCCAGCAGCTTAGACAGTCCTTACGAGCAGTACTTC
CASSLDSPYEQYF
>TRBJ1-2|.|TRBV3-1/TRBV3-2|few
TGTGCCAGCAGCCAAGATCTCACGAGAGGGCACGGCTACACCTTC
CASSQDLTRGHGYTF
>TRBJ2-3|.|TRBV9|.
TGTGCCAGCAGCGTGGGGTTCCGGGGGTACTCGAGCACAGATACGCAGTATTTT
CASSVGFRGYSSTDTQYF
>TRBJ1-4|.|TRBV28|.
TGTGCCAGCCATGCAACTAATGAAAAACTGTTTTTT
CASHATNEKLFF
>TRBJ2-1|.|TRBV12-3/TRBV12-4|.
TGTGCCAGCAGTTTATTGACAAATGAGCAGTTCTTC
CASSLLTNEQFF
>TRBJ2-1|.|TRBV7-3|few
TGTGCCAGCAGCTTAACCAAGAGCTCCTACAATGAGCAGTTCTTC
CASSLTKSSYNEQFF
>TRBJ1-1|TRBD1|TRBV7-9|.
TGTGCCAGCAGCTTAGCGACAGGGCAAAACACTGAAGCTTTCTTT
CASSLATGQNTEAFF
>TRBJ2-5|.|TRBV5-1|.
TGCGCCAGCAGCTTGGCCGGGGTGCAAGAGACCCAGTACTTC
CASSLAGVQETQYF
>TRBJ2-5|TRBD1|TRBV11-2|few
TGTGCCAGCAGCGTCGACAGGGGGCGGGAGACCCAGTACTTC
CASSVDRGRETQYF
>TRBJ1-4|TRBD1|TRBV14|.
TGTGCCAGCAGCCAAGAAGGAAGGACAGGAACAAAACTGTTTTTT
CASSQEGRTGTKLFF
>TRBJ1-1|.|TRBV19|.
TGTGCCAGTAGTGGAGCGAGCGGCGCGGTTGGGAACACTGAAGCTTTCTTT
CASSGASGAVGNTEAFF
>TRBJ1-2|.|TRBV12-5|few
TGTGCTAGTGGTCCTCGTGGCGGAAGTTTAACTAACTATGGCTACACCTTC
CASGPRGGSLTNYGYTF
>TRBJ2-7|TRBD1|TRBV15|.
TGTGCCACCAGCAGAGAGCTCGGGACAGGGTCAGGCGAGCAGTACTTC
CATSRELGTGSGEQYF
>TRBJ2-3|.|TRBV5-1|.
TGCGCCAGCAGCTTACCACTCGATACGCAGTATTTT
CASSLPLDTQYF
>TRBJ1-2|TRBD1|TRBV2|.
TGTGCCACCACCTCCCGGGACAGGGGACTCTATGGCTACACCTTC
CATTSRDRGLYGYTF
>TRBJ1-5|.|TRBV2|.
TGTGCCAGCAGTGTAGAAGCTAATCAGCCCCAGCATTTT
CASSVEANQPQHF
>TRBJ2-1|TRBD1|TRBV5-1|.
TGCGCCAGCAGCCAAGGGACAGGTCCACTTTACAATGAGCAGTTCTTC
CASSQGTGPLYNEQFF
>TRBJ1-2|TRBD1|TRBV6-4|few
TGTGCCGGCAGACAGGGACGCTATGGCTACACCTTC
CAGRQGRYGYTF
>TRBJ2-1|.|TRBV10-3|.
TGTGCCATCGGCCAGGGCATGGGATACAATGAGCAGTTCTTC
CAIGQGMGYNEQFF
>TRBJ2-7|.|TRBV5-4|few
TGTGCCAGCAGCCTCGGAGGGGTATCGTCCTACGAGCAGTACTTC
CASSLGGVSSYEQYF
>TRBJ2-5|.|TRBV4-2|once
TGTGCCAGCAGCCAAGGGGCGTCACTAGTCCAAGAGACCCAGTACTTC
CASSQGASLVQETQYF
>TRBJ2-3|TRBD1|TRBV2|.
TGTGCCAGCAAGGGACAGGTCACAGATACGCAGTATTTT
CASKGQVTDTQYF
>TRBJ1-1|.|TRBV18|.
TGTGCCAGCTCACCTACCGCGGGTATCACTGAAGCTTTCTTT
CASSPTAGITEAFF
>TRBJ1-4|TRBD1|TRBV7-9|.
TGTGCCAGCAGAAGGGCATACAGGGGAGCTAATGAAAAACTGTTTTTT
CASRRAYRGANEKLFF
>TRBJ2-3|.|TRBV7-7|few
TGTGCCAGCAGCGCTCGGAGCTCAGCCGGGGATACGCAGTATTTT
CASSARSSAGDTQYF
>TRBJ1-2|.|TRBV28|.
TGTGCCAGCAGTTTGGCGGGTTTCGCTAACTATGGCTACACCTTC
CASSLAGFANYGYTF
>TRBJ1-5|TRBD1|TRBV7-8|.
TGTGCCAGCAGCTTCCTGGACAGGGGGTTTAGCAATCAGCCCCAGCATTTT
CASSFLDRGFSNQPQHF
>TRBJ2-1|TRBD1|TRBV19|.
TGTGCCAGTAGTGGAGGACAGGGTCTCGGGACCTACAATGAGCAGTTCTTC
CASSGGQGLGTYNEQFF
>TRBJ1-3|.|TRBV6-1|.
TGTGCCAGCAGTGTCCCCCTCTTTCGGGGATTCTCTGGAAACACCATATATTTT
CASSVPLFRGFSGNTIYF
>TRBJ2-3|TRBD1|TRBV24-1|few
TGTGCCACCAGTGGAAATCCAGGGGGCGGTGGAGGCACAGATACGCAGTATTTT
CATSGNPGGGGGTDTQYF
>TRBJ2-2|TRBD1|TRBV5-1|.
TGCGCCAGCAGCTATACAGGGGGAAACACCGGGGAGCTGTTTTTT
CASSYTGGNTGELFF
>TRBJ2-1|.|TRBV7-9|.
TGTGCCAGCAGCTTCGTCTGGGGCGACCGACAAAATGAGCAGTTCTTC
CASSFVWGDRQNEQFF
>TRBJ2-1|.|TRBV2|few
TGTGCCAGCAGTGAACCCTTTAGTCTGGAGCAGTTCTTC
CASSEPFSLEQFF